This T cell receptor (beta chain) came from a study of blood T cell repertoires in COVID-19. Turning to the study itself: PBMCs, B-cell-depleted T cells, or T cells were the source of the cDNA or gDNA that made up the material.

Methods used by the authors: Reference gene primers were amplified, and this amplification served to estimate nucleated cell counts. Profiling relied on immunoSEQ multiplex PCR, and the TCRdb table lists in-frame clones only, not all of them. V and J calls and clone size follow that table, whereas D and trimming were derived from the DNA. The sample lists about 55,000 clones, roughly 79% occurring once. Material for sequencing was peripheral blood. The source of this sequence is a human donor in a cohort sampled during active COVID-19.

The CDR3 DNA sequence: TGTGCCACCAGATCAGGGGACACCGGGGAGCTGTTTTTT. Amino acid sequence: CATRSGDTGELFF. The V and J genes are TRBV24-1 and TRBJ2-2; a possible D gene is TRBD1 (6 bases). The V and J ends lost 7 bases and 3 bases respectively, with 8 bases between them. The germline gives CDR1 KGHDR, CDR2 SFDVKD. CDR3 length equals 13 residues.